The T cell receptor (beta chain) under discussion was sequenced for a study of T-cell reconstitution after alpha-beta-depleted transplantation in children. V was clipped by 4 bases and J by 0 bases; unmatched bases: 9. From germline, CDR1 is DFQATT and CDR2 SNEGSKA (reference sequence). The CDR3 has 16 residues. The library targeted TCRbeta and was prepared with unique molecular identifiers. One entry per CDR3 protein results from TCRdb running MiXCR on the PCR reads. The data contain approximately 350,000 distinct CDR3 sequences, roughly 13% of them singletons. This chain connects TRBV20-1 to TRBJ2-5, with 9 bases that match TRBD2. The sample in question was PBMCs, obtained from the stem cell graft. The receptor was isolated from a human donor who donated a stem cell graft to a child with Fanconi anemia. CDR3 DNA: TGCAGTGCTATGGCCCCTAGCGGGGTGTACCAAGAGACCCAGTACTTC. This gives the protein CSAMAPSGVYQETQYF.